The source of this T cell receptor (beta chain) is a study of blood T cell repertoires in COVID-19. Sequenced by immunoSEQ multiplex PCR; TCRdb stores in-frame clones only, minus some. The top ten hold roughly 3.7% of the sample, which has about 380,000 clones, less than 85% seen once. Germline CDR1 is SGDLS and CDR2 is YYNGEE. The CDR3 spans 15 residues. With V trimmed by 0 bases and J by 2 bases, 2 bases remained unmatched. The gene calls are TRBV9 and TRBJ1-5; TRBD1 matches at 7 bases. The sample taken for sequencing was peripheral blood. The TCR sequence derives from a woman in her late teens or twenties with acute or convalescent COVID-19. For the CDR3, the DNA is TGTGCCAGCAGCGTAGACGGACAGGGCAATCAGCCCCAGCATTTT. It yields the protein CASSVDGQGNQPQHF.